Included here is one T cell receptor beta chain sequence, with context. This sample is drawn from a study of blood T cell repertoires in COVID-19. Per the germline V gene, CDR1 is MDHEN and CDR2 is SYDVKM. The CDR3 sequence is 16 residues long. J gave up 2 bases and V 5 bases, and 11 bases lay outside the gene matches. The repertoire was sequenced with immunoSEQ multiplex PCR; TCRdb's copy has only in-frame clones and lacks some. Among about 220,000 clones listed, approximately 80% were seen once. The TCR sequence derives from a woman in her thirties or forties with acute COVID-19. Sequences were obtained from PBMCs or T cells enriched from blood (not recorded which). V is TRBV28 and J is TRBJ1-2, with TRBD1 matching 7 bases. The chain's CDR3 is CASSRERGRGNYGYTF. For the CDR3, the DNA is TGTGCCAGCAGTCGGGAGAGGGGCAGGGGGAACTATGGCTACACCTTC.